This T cell receptor (beta chain) emerged from a study of cytotoxic CD8 clonotypes in ibrutinib-treated CLL. Study-level background: The patient breakdown showed more than nine relapsed/refractory and some 14 treatment-naive cases, with under 18 IGHV unmutated. Results showed some 25 partial and 2 complete responses; following median around six years, around 15 remained remitted, about twelve advanced.

Profiled with immunoSEQ multiplex PCR; TCRdb holds only in-frame clones, not every one. This table holds 300,000 to 350,000 clones, around four fifths found once. Cryopreserved PBMCs supplied roughly 2 micrograms of genomic DNA for TCR beta libraries. The CDR3 spans 12 residues. V was trimmed by 1 base and J by 3 bases, leaving 4 bases between them. Germline V gene lookup returns CDR1 SGHNT and CDR2 YYREEE (reference sequence). This clonotype was obtained from a human donor with chronic lymphocytic leukemia. J is TRBJ1-2 and V is TRBV5-4; D gene uncertain. Material: PBMCs, obtained before ibrutinib treatment. The DNA of the CDR3 is TGTGCCAGCAGCTTGAGTCACTATGGCTACACCTTC. Translation gives CASSLSHYGYTF.